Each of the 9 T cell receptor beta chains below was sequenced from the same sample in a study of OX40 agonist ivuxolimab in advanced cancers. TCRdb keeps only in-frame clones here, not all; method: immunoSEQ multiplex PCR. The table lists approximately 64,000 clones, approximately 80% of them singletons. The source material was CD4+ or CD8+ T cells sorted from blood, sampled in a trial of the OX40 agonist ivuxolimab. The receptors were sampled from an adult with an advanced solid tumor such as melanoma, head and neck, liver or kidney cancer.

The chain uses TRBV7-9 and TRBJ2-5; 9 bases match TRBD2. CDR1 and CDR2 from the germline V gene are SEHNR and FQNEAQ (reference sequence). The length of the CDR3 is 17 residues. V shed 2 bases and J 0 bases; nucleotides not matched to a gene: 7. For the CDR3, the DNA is TGTGCCAGCAGCTTAAGGCTAGCGGGGCTGTACCAAGAGACCCAGTACTTC. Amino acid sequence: CASSLRLAGLYQETQYF.

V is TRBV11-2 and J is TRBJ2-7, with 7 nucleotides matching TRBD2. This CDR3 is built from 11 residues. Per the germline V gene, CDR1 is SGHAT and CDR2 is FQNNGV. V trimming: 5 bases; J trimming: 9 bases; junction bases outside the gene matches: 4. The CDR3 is CASSMGEGQYF. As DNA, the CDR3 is TGTGCCAGCAGCATGGGGGAGGGGCAGTACTTC. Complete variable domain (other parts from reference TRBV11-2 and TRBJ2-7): EAGVAQSPRYKIIEKRQSVAFWCNPISGHATLYWYQQILGQGPKLLIQFQNNGVVDDSQLPKDRFSAERLKGVDSTLKIQPAKLEDSAVYLCASSMGEGQYFGPGTRLTVT.

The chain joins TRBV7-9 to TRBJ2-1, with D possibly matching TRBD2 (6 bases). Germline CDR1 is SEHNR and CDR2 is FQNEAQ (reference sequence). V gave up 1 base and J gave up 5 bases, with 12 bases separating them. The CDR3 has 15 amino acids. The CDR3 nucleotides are TGTGCCAGCAGCTTAGTTGGCGGGGAAAACAATGAGCAGTTCTTC. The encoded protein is CASSLVGGENNEQFF.

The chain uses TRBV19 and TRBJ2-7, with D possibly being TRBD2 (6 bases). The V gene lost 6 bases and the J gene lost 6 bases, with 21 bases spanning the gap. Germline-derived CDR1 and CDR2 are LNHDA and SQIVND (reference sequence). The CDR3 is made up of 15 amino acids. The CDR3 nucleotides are TGTGCCAGTAGCCTACTTATGACTACAGCGGGCGAGCAGTACTTC. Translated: CASSLLMTTAGEQYF.

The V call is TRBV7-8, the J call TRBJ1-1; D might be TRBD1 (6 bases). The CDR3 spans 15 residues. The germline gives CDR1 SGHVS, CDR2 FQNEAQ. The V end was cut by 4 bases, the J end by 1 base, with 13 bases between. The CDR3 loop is CASSYTGLANTEAFF. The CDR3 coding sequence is TGTGCCAGCAGCTATACAGGGTTGGCGAACACTGAAGCTTTCTTT.

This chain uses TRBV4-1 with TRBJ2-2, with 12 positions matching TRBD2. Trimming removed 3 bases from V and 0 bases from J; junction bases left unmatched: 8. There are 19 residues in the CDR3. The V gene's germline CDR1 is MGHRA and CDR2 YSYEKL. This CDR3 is CASSHSGTSGPANTGELFF. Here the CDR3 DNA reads TGCGCCAGCAGCCATTCCGGGACTAGCGGGCCAGCGAACACCGGGGAGCTGTTTTTT.

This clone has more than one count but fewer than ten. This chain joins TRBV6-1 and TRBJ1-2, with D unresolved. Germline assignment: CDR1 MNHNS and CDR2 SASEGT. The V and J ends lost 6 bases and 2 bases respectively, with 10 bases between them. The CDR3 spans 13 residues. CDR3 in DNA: TGTGCCAGCAGAACCTCGGCCAACTATGGCTACACCTTC. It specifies CASRTSANYGYTF.

The CDR3 coding sequence is TGTGCCAGCAGCTCCTTGACTAGCGGGAGGAACGAGCAGTACTTC. Encoded protein: CASSSLTSGRNEQYF. This chain uses TRBV5-4 with TRBJ2-7; 13 bases align to TRBD2. The length of the CDR3 is 15 residues. With V trimmed by 3 bases and J by 5 bases, 5 bases remained unmatched. Per the germline V gene, CDR1 is SGHNT and CDR2 is YYREEE (reference sequence).

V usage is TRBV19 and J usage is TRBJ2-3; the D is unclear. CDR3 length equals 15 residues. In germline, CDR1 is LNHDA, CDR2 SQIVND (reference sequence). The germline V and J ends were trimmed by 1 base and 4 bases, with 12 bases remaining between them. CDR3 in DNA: TGTGCCAGTAGTATAGGAAGGGTGTACGCAGATACGCAGTATTTT. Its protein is CASSIGRVYADTQYF.